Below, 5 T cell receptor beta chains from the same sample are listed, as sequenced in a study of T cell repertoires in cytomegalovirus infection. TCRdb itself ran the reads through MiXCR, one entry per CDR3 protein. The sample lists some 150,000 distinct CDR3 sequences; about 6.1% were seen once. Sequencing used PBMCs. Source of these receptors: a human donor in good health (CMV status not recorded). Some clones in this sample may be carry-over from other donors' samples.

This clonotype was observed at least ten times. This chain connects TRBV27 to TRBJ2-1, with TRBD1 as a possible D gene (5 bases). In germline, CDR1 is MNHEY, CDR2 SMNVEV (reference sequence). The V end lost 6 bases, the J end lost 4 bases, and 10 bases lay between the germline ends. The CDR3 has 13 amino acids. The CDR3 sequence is CASSVTDYNEQFF. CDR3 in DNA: TGTGCCAGCAGCGTGACAGATTACAATGAGCAGTTCTTC.

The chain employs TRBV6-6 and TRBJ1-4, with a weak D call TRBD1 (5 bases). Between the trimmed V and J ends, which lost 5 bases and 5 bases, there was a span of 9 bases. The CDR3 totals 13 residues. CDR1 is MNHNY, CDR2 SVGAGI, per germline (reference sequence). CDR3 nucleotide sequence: TGTGCCAGCAGTCGGGACCAAAATGAAAAACTGTTTTTT. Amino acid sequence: CASSRDQNEKLFF.

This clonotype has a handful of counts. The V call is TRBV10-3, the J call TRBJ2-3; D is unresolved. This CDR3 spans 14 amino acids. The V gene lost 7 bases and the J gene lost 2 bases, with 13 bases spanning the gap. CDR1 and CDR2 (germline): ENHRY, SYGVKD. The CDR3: CAIKAASDTDTQYF. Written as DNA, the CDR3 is TGTGCCATCAAGGCTGCTTCAGACACAGATACGCAGTATTTT.

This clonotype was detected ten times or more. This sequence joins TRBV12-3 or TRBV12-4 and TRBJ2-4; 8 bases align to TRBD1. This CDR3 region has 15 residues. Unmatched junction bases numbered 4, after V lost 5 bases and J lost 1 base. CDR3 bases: TGTGCCAGCAGTCCCCGGGACAGGGCCAAAAACATTCAGTACTTC. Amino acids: CASSPRDRAKNIQYF.

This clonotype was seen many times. CDR3 region: CSAWVGAGESSGANVLTF. The CDR3 DNA follows: TGCAGTGCCTGGGTCGGAGCAGGGGAGAGCTCTGGGGCCAACGTCCTGACTTTC. V and J are TRBV20-1 and TRBJ2-6, with D perhaps TRBD1 (6 bases). Germline CDR1 reads DFQATT; CDR2 reads SNEGSKA (reference sequence). CDR3 length equals 18 residues. Trimming took off 6 bases at V and 0 bases at J, with 21 bases between the two ends.